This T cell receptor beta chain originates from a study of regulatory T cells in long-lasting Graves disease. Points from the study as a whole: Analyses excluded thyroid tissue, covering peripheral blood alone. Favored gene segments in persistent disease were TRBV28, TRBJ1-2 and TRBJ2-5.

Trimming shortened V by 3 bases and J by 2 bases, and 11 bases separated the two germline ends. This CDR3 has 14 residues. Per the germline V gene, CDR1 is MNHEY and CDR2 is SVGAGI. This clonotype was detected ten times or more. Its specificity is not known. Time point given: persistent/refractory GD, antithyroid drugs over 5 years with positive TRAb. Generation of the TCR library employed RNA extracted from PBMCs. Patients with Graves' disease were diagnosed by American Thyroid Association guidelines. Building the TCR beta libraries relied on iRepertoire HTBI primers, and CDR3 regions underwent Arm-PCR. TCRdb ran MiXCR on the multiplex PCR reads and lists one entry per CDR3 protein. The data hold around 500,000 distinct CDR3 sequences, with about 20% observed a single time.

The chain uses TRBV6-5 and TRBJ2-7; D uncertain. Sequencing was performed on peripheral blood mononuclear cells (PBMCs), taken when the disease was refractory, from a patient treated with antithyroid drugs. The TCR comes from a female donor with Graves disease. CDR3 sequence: CASSYMDGAYEQYF. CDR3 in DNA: TGTGCCAGCAGTTATATGGACGGTGCCTACGAGCAGTACTTC.